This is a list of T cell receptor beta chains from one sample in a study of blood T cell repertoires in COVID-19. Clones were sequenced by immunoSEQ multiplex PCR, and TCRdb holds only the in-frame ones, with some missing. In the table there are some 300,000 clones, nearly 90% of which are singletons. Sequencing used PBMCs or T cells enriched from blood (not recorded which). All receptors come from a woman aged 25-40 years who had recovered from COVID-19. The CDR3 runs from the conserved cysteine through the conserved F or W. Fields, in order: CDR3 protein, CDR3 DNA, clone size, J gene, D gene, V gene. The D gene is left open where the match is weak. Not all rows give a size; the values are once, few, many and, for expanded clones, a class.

CDR3: CASSSSLRGSEQYF; DNA: TGTGCCAGCAGCTCCTCCCTCCGGGGGAGCGAGCAGTACTTC; size: NA; J: TRBJ2-7; D: NA; V: TRBV28
CDR3: CASSLGVRSRGSSNYGYTF; DNA: TGCGCCAGCAGCTTGGGGGTTAGGAGTCGGGGATCCTCTAACTATGGCTACACCTTC; size: NA; J: TRBJ1-2; D: NA; V: TRBV5-1
CDR3: CASSPLDSGNSPLHF; DNA: TGTGCCAGCTCACCACTTGACTCCGGTAATTCACCCCTCCACTTT; size: NA; J: TRBJ1-6; D: NA; V: TRBV18
CDR3: CASSLDSGGYGYTF; DNA: TGTGCCAGCAGCTTAGACTCAGGGGGCTATGGCTACACCTTC; size: once; J: TRBJ1-2; D: TRBD1; V: TRBV7-3
CDR3: CASSVRLAGGMETQYF; DNA: TGTGCCAGCAGCGTAAGACTAGCGGGAGGGATGGAGACCCAGTACTTC; size: NA; J: TRBJ2-5; D: TRBD2; V: TRBV9
CDR3: CASSDPGTSGGNEQFF; DNA: TGCGCCAGCAGTGACCCCGGGACTAGCGGGGGTAATGAGCAGTTCTTC; size: NA; J: TRBJ2-1; D: TRBD2; V: TRBV10-1
CDR3: CASSPRRGSNQPQHF; DNA: TGCGCCAGCAGCCCCCGCAGGGGGAGCAATCAGCCCCAGCATTTT; size: NA; J: TRBJ1-5; D: TRBD1; V: TRBV4-3
CDR3: CASSQAPSASSYEQYF; DNA: TGTGCCAGCAGCCAAGCCCCCAGCGCGAGCTCCTACGAGCAGTACTTC; size: once; J: TRBJ2-7; D: NA; V: TRBV3-1/TRBV3-2
CDR3: CASTQGNGYTF; DNA: TGTGCCAGCACTCAGGGAAATGGCTACACCTTC; size: NA; J: TRBJ1-2; D: NA; V: TRBV28
CDR3: CSASPRQSTYGYTF; DNA: TGCAGTGCTAGTCCCAGACAGTCAACCTATGGCTACACCTTC; size: NA; J: TRBJ1-2; D: NA; V: TRBV20-1
CDR3: CASSEVIMNTEAFF; DNA: TGTGCCAGCAGTGAAGTTATTATGAACACTGAAGCTTTCTTT; size: NA; J: TRBJ1-1; D: NA; V: TRBV6-1
CDR3: CASSVAEGGNEQFF; DNA: TGTGCCAGCAGCGTAGCTGAAGGGGGCAATGAGCAGTTCTTC; size: NA; J: TRBJ2-1; D: NA; V: TRBV9
CDR3: CASSPPDSRRSYEQYF; DNA: TGTGCCAGCAGCCCCCCGGACAGCCGTCGTTCCTACGAGCAGTACTTC; size: NA; J: TRBJ2-7; D: NA; V: TRBV5-4
CDR3: CASSQTKGQGDYEQYF; DNA: TGCGCCAGCAGCCAGACTAAGGGACAGGGTGACTACGAGCAGTACTTC; size: once; J: TRBJ2-7; D: TRBD1; V: TRBV4-1
CDR3: CASRNTGRYGYTF; DNA: TGTGCCAGCAGGAATACAGGGCGGTATGGCTACACCTTC; size: NA; J: TRBJ1-2; D: NA; V: TRBV5-6
CDR3: CASSYSQTTRYEQFF; DNA: TGTGCCAGCAGTTACTCACAGACCACGCGTTATGAGCAGTTCTTC; size: once; J: TRBJ2-1; D: NA; V: TRBV6-5
CDR3: CATTPGGRNLISNQPQHF; DNA: TGTGCCACGACCCCGGGGGGCAGAAACCTCATAAGCAATCAGCCCCAGCATTTT; size: NA; J: TRBJ1-5; D: NA; V: TRBV15
CDR3: CAISRTGNVDSPLHF; DNA: TGTGCCATCAGCCGGACAGGGAACGTCGATTCACCCCTCCACTTT; size: NA; J: TRBJ1-6; D: TRBD1; V: TRBV10-3
CDR3: CASSPYSGSSTDTQYF; DNA: TGTGCCAGCAGCCCCTACAGCGGGAGCTCCACAGATACGCAGTATTTT; size: once; J: TRBJ2-3; D: TRBD2; V: TRBV9
CDR3: CASSLTPGTRNEQFF; DNA: TGTGCCAGCAGCTTAACCCCCGGGACTAGGAATGAGCAGTTCTTC; size: NA; J: TRBJ2-1; D: TRBD2; V: TRBV7-3
CDR3: CAWSFQGWETQYF; DNA: TGTGCCTGGAGTTTCCAGGGATGGGAGACCCAGTACTTC; size: NA; J: TRBJ2-5; D: NA; V: TRBV30
CDR3: CASSQDRTGGGGYTF; DNA: TGCGCCAGCAGCCAAGATAGGACAGGGGGTGGTGGCTACACCTTC; size: NA; J: TRBJ1-2; D: TRBD1; V: TRBV4-3
CDR3: CASSPGQGRAGNTIYF; DNA: TGTGCCAGCAGTCCCGGACAGGGAAGGGCTGGAAACACCATATATTTT; size: NA; J: TRBJ1-3; D: TRBD1; V: TRBV28
CDR3: CASTPAGSYNEQFF; DNA: TGTGCCAGCACCCCAGCAGGCTCCTACAATGAGCAGTTCTTC; size: NA; J: TRBJ2-1; D: NA; V: TRBV6-2/TRBV6-3
CDR3: CASSLSGILSYEQYF; DNA: TGCGCCAGCAGCTTGAGCGGGATCCTTTCCTACGAGCAGTACTTC; size: NA; J: TRBJ2-7; D: TRBD2; V: TRBV5-1
CDR3: CASSDTGEGGPNYGYTF; DNA: TGTGCCAGCAGCGATACAGGGGAAGGGGGCCCTAACTATGGCTACACCTTC; size: NA; J: TRBJ1-2; D: TRBD1; V: TRBV6-2/TRBV6-3
CDR3: CASSSRGRGTGELFF; DNA: TGTGCCAGCAGTAGCAGGGGGCGCGGCACCGGGGAGCTGTTTTTT; size: NA; J: TRBJ2-2; D: TRBD1; V: TRBV27
CDR3: CASSPTGPNEKLFF; DNA: TGTGCCAGCAGCCCTACAGGGCCTAATGAAAAACTGTTTTTT; size: NA; J: TRBJ1-4; D: NA; V: TRBV5-4